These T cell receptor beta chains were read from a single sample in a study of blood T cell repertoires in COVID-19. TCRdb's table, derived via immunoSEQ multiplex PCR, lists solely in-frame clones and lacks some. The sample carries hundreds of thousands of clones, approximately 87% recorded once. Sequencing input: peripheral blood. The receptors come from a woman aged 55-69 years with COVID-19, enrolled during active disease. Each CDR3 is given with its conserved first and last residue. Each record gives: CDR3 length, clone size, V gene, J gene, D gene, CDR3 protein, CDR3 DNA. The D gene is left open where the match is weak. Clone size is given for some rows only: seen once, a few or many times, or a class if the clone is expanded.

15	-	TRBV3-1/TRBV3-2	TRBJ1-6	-	CASSQRNRVGSPLHF	TGTGCCAGCAGCCAACGGAACAGGGTTGGTTCACCCCTCCACTTT
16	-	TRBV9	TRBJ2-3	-	CASSVGRGVSTDTQYF	TGTGCCAGCAGCGTAGGTCGCGGGGTTAGCACAGATACGCAGTATTTT
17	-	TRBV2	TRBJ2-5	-	CASRDATLSRGGETQYF	TGTGCCAGCAGAGACGCAACTCTTTCACGGGGAGGAGAGACCCAGTACTTC
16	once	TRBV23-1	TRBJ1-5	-	CASSQSYRARSQPQHF	TGCGCCAGCAGTCAATCGTACAGGGCGAGGTCTCAGCCCCAGCATTTT
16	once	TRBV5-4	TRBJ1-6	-	CASSLGRSSYNSPLHF	TGTGCCAGCAGCTTGGGTAGGAGCTCCTATAATTCACCCCTCCACTTT
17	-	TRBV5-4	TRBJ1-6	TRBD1	CASSLAGSDRGNSPLHF	TGTGCCAGCAGCTTGGCGGGGTCGGACAGGGGTAATTCACCCCTCCACTTT
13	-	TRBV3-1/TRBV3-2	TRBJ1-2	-	CASSHAPGGGYTF	TGTGCCAGCAGCCACGCCCCGGGGGGAGGCTACACCTTC
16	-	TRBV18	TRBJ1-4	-	CASSPSGGRTNEKLFF	TGTGCCAGCTCACCATCCGGGGGGCGAACTAATGAAAAACTGTTTTTT
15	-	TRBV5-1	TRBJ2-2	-	CASRIWTVNTGELFF	TGCGCCAGCAGAATCTGGACAGTAAACACCGGGGAGCTGTTTTTT
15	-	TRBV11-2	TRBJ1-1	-	CASSRGQFGGLEAFF	TGTGCCAGCAGCCGCGGGCAGTTCGGTGGCTTAGAAGCTTTCTTT
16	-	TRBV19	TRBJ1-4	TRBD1	CASSSLTGGTWEKLFF	TGTGCCAGTAGTTCACTGACAGGGGGCACCTGGGAAAAACTGTTTTTT
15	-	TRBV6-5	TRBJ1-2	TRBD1	CASSVYQQGRNGYTF	TGTGCCAGCAGCGTCTACCAACAGGGGAGGAATGGCTACACCTTC
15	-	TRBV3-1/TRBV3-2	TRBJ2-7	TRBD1	CASSPGTGSSYEQYF	TGTGCCAGCAGCCCCGGGACAGGCAGCTCCTACGAGCAGTACTTC
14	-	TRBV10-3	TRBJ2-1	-	CAISDLQGYNEQFF	TGTGCCATCAGTGATCTCCAGGGCTACAATGAGCAGTTCTTC
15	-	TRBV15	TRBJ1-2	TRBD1	CATSRDRGTAHGYTF	TGTGCCACCAGCAGAGATCGTGGGACAGCACATGGCTACACCTTC
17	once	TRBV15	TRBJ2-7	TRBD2	CATSRDAVAGLLGEQYF	TGTGCCACCAGCAGAGATGCGGTAGCGGGGCTCCTTGGTGAGCAGTACTTC